The clone carrying this T cell receptor (beta chain) was seen ten or more times. The CDR3 runs to 16 residues. J lost 2 bases, V lost 5 bases, and 7 bases had no gene match. CDR1 is KGHDR, CDR2 SFDVKD, per germline. The entry originates in a study of T cells in Graves' hyperthyroidism and ophthalmopathy. Amplified TCR beta CDR3 regions came from RNA transcripts. HTBI primers were the set used in a first-round RT-PCR of the TCR CDR3. One entry per CDR3 protein, called by TCRdb with MiXCR from the multiplex PCR reads. Of approximately 610,000 distinct CDR3 sequences in the sample, 14% to 15% were seen once.

This TCR was sampled from a woman aged 40 to 50 with Graves' ophthalmopathy. This chain connects TRBV24-1 to TRBJ2-2; 7 bases are a match to TRBD1. Sequencing input: blood. The CDR3 bases are TGTGCCACCAGTGTGGGGACAGTTCTTAACACCGGGGAGCTGTTTTTT. Translation gives CATSVGTVLNTGELFF.